This T cell receptor beta chain was obtained from a study of T cells after yellow fever vaccination (dated by TCRdb to about 2019). With regard to the full study: Libraries from fractions with low cell numbers were prepared with the SMART-Seq v4 Ultra Low Input RNA kit. Bulk TCR alpha and beta repertoires were sequenced longitudinally to track T-cell clones before and after primary and booster YFV17D yellow fever vaccination. Two healthy male donors made up the cohort, one aged 18 to 30 years and the other aged 30 to 39 years. Blood samples were taken at several timepoints before and after primary and secondary immunization, and bulk PBMC replicates and cell subsets were isolated.

On this clonotype: Its antigen is not yet known. No much larger clone exists at a distance of one base, and base qualities are not known.

TCR cDNA was synthesized by 5'RACE template switching, which introduced a universal primer site and unique molecular identifiers. Priming for cDNA synthesis came from both the TCR alpha and TCR beta constant segments. Library amplification involved two PCR steps, and the second step added sample barcodes and sequencing adapters. Sequencing of the libraries was done on either Illumina HiSeq 2500 (2x100 bp) or NovaSeq (2x150 bp). The paper's processing steps were these. Reads were demultiplexed and collapsed into UMI consensus sequences with MIGEC, and V(D)J alignment was performed with MiXCR. Vaccine-responding clonotypes were defined with edgeR using replicate PBMC samples, requiring FDR below 0.01 and a log2 fold change above 5 up to day 15. Each bulk clonotype was labeled CD4 or CD8 based on which sequenced repertoire, CD4 or CD8, contained the clonotype at higher abundance. TCRdb's own reprocessing of the public reads used fastp at Q25 and MiXCR and kept productive beta chains. Entries that share a CDR3 protein sequence are merged under the most common genes and DNA. The V and J calls reflect TCRdb's pipeline rather than the authors' work. The sample data list about 50,000 distinct CDR3 sequences, and 6% to 8% of these were observed just once. Jointly, the top ten make up 28% of the sample.

Results the study describes overall, beyond this receptor: FACS-sorted repertoires could contain abundant contaminating clonotypes from the bulk population, so computational filtering was required. A small fraction of clonotypes appeared in both the CD4 and CD8 compartments, likely as a result of convergent recombination. Most clones expanded after primary vaccination (96% of CD4 and roughly 90% of CD8) were re-detected after the booster, suggesting that broad memory maintenance occurred. The secondary T-cell response was weaker than the primary response but faster, peaking on day 5 instead of day 15. The study included only a couple of donors, which limits how far the findings can be generalized.

This specimen's treatment or condition label, interpreted: live attenuated yellow fever vaccine strain. PBMCs were isolated from peripheral blood using a standard Ficoll-Paque protocol. Dynabeads CD4 and CD8 positive selection kits were used to isolate the CD4 and CD8 T-cell fractions. TriZol was used to extract RNA from bulk PBMCs, CD4 and CD8 fractions, and dextramer-positive and dextramer-negative fractions. Including the terminal cysteine and phenylalanine, the CDR3 comprises 16 residues. The DNA shown is the 48-base CDR3, in frame from base 1. The germline V gene supplies CDR1 SNHLY and CDR2 FYNNEI. From V the trimming removes 7 bases and from J it removes 0 bases, while the gene matches leave 5 bases of the junction unaccounted for.

This sample comprised CD8+ T cells sorted from PBMCs, obtained more than 14 days after the first yellow fever vaccination. The sequence is built from TRBV2 and TRBJ2-2; 10 junctional bases match TRBD1. The sequence derives from a young man who received the YFV17D yellow fever vaccine. The CDR3 amino acid sequence is: CASTPGTGANTGELFF. The nucleotide sequence is given as TGTGCCAGCACCCCCGGGACAGGGGCGAACACCGGGGAGCTGTTTTTT.